This is a list of T cell receptor beta chains from one sample in a study of graft-versus-host responses after intestinal transplantation. Clones were sequenced by immunoSEQ multiplex PCR, and TCRdb holds only the in-frame ones, with some missing. Here the sample spans more than 65,000 clones, about 88% being singletons. The antigens of these receptors remain unknown. Sequenced here: unstimulated CD4+ T cells sorted from spleen or lymph node cells, sampled before intestinal transplant. The receptors stem from a human donor who received an intestinal transplant. The CDR3 runs from the conserved cysteine through the conserved F or W. A D gene is named only where the DNA matches it firmly. The size field is filled for only some rows; it gives once, few, many or a size class.

size	D	V	J	CDR3	DNA
-	-	TRBV28	TRBJ1-4	CASSLQGEKLFF	TGTGCCAGCAGTTTACAGGGCGAAAAACTGTTTTTT
-	-	TRBV4-2	TRBJ2-1	CASSQEYREYNEQFF	TGTGCCAGCAGCCAAGAGTACAGGGAATACAATGAGCAGTTCTTC
-	-	TRBV6-1	TRBJ1-2	CASSAPLRGATDYGYTF	TGTGCCAGCAGTGCCCCCCTGCGGGGGGCCACTGACTATGGCTACACCTTC
-	-	TRBV29-1	TRBJ2-7	CSVLSRRDSSYEQYF	TGCAGCGTTCTATCCCGGCGGGACAGCTCCTACGAGCAGTACTTC
-	TRBD1	TRBV10-3	TRBJ1-2	CAISTRGQGATIYGYTF	TGTGCCATCAGCACCCGTGGACAGGGGGCAACTATCTATGGCTACACCTTC
once	TRBD1	TRBV6-1	TRBJ1-1	CASSRDSLNTEAFF	TGTGCCAGCAGCCGGGACAGCTTGAACACTGAAGCTTTCTTT
once	-	TRBV30	TRBJ1-2	CAWSVPGGAANYGYTF	TGTGCCTGGAGTGTACCGGGGGGGGCTGCTAACTATGGCTACACCTTC
-	-	TRBV2	TRBJ2-5	CASSTGWETQYF	TGTGCCAGCTCGACAGGCTGGGAGACCCAGTACTTC
-	TRBD1	TRBV10-3	TRBJ2-6	CAISEPTGTGIPGANVLTF	TGTGCCATCAGTGAGCCAACCGGGACAGGGATCCCTGGGGCCAACGTCCTGACTTTC
-	-	TRBV29-1	TRBJ1-2	CSVEAAGVPNYGYTF	TGCAGCGTTGAGGCGGCGGGAGTACCTAACTATGGCTACACCTTC
few	TRBD2	TRBV29-1	TRBJ2-1	CSVGAGGSYNEQFF	TGCAGCGTTGGGGCGGGAGGTTCCTACAATGAGCAGTTCTTC
-	-	TRBV6-1	TRBJ1-1	CASVPVNTEAFF	TGTGCCAGCGTGCCGGTGAACACTGAAGCTTTCTTT
-	-	TRBV19	TRBJ1-5	CASSIGQINQPQHF	TGTGCCAGTAGTATAGGACAGATCAATCAGCCCCAGCATTTT
-	-	TRBV11-2	TRBJ1-2	CASSSGLNYGYTF	TGTGCCAGCAGCTCTGGACTCAACTATGGCTACACCTTC
-	TRBD1	TRBV6-6	TRBJ1-6	CASSYSAGQDPPLHF	TGTGCCAGCAGTTACTCGGCGGGACAGGATCCCCCCCTCCACTTT
-	-	TRBV9	TRBJ2-2	CASSVSRVTGELFF	TGTGCCAGCAGCGTATCGAGGGTAACCGGGGAGCTGTTTTTT
once	TRBD1	TRBV19	TRBJ1-1	CASSMRGQGNTEAFF	TGTGCCAGTAGTATGAGAGGACAGGGGAACACTGAAGCTTTCTTT
-	-	TRBV11-2	TRBJ2-7	CASSLDSSEQYF	TGTGCCAGCAGCTTAGACTCCTCCGAGCAGTACTTC
-	-	TRBV2	TRBJ2-5	CASSPFEGETQYF	TGTGCCAGCAGTCCCTTTGAGGGAGAGACCCAGTACTTC
-	-	TRBV7-9	TRBJ1-1	CASSPSGGNTEAFF	TGTGCCAGCAGCCCCTCCGGCGGTAACACTGAAGCTTTCTTT
-	-	TRBV4-1	TRBJ1-3	CASSRLQDGGNTIYF	TGCGCCAGCAGCCGCCTACAGGATGGCGGAAACACCATATATTTT
-	TRBD1	TRBV19	TRBJ1-5	CATSGQGGQPQHF	TGTGCCACCTCCGGACAGGGAGGTCAGCCCCAGCATTTT
-	TRBD1	TRBV6-5	TRBJ2-5	CASSYSWDRGGETQYF	TGTGCCAGCAGTTACTCGTGGGACAGGGGTGGGGAGACCCAGTACTTC
-	TRBD1	TRBV4-1	TRBJ2-5	CASSHSGTGRETQYF	TGCGCCAGCAGCCATTCCGGGACAGGCCGAGAGACCCAGTACTTC
few	-	TRBV27	TRBJ2-7	CASSIRGSYEQYF	TGTGCCAGCAGTATCCGGGGTTCCTACGAGCAGTACTTC
-	-	TRBV5-6	TRBJ1-1	CASSPGRGTAFF	TGTGCCAGCAGCCCCGGGAGGGGTACAGCTTTCTTT
-	-	TRBV7-9	TRBJ2-1	CASSLLAYNEQFF	TGTGCCAGCAGCTTACTAGCCTACAATGAGCAGTTCTTC
-	-	TRBV7-8	TRBJ2-5	CASSLWRLAVIETQYF	TGTGCCAGCAGCTTATGGCGGCTAGCTGTAATCGAGACCCAGTACTTC
-	TRBD1	TRBV5-1	TRBJ2-6	CASSLETGYSGANVLTF	TGCGCCAGCAGCTTGGAGACAGGGTACTCTGGGGCCAACGTCCTGACTTTC
-	TRBD1	TRBV6-1	TRBJ2-3	CASRPGQSTDTQYF	TGTGCCAGCAGGCCGGGACAGAGCACAGATACGCAGTATTTT
-	TRBD2	TRBV18	TRBJ2-3	CASSPGLAVTDTQYF	TGTGCCAGCTCACCGGGGCTAGCGGTCACAGATACGCAGTATTTT
-	-	TRBV6-1	TRBJ2-3	CASYGDTPYTDTQYF	TGTGCCAGCTATGGGGACACGCCGTACACAGATACGCAGTATTTT
-	-	TRBV7-6	TRBJ1-5	CASSLSVNQPQHF	TGTGCCAGCAGCTTAAGCGTTAATCAGCCCCAGCATTTT
-	TRBD1	TRBV19	TRBJ1-5	CASRTGWQPQHF	TGTGCCAGTCGGACAGGATGGCAGCCCCAGCATTTT
-	-	TRBV7-2	TRBJ2-3	CASSLTRIPPHVPQYF	TGTGCCAGCAGCTTAACGCGGATTCCGCCCCATGTTCCGCAGTATTTT
-	TRBD1	TRBV7-9	TRBJ1-1	CASSQKGTGGAETAAFF	TGTGCCAGCAGCCAGAAAGGGACAGGGGGCGCGGAGACTGCCGCTTTCTTT
-	-	TRBV7-8	TRBJ1-2	CASSPKDSNYGYTF	TGTGCCAGCAGCCCGAAGGACTCTAACTATGGCTACACCTTC
-	-	TRBV29-1	TRBJ2-2	CSAQNGLRNHGELFF	TGCAGCGCCCAAAACGGTTTGCGAAATCACGGGGAGCTGTTTTTT
-	-	TRBV14	TRBJ2-2	CASSLITNTGELFF	TGTGCCAGCAGCCTTATTACGAACACCGGGGAGCTGTTTTTT
-	-	TRBV5-1	TRBJ2-7	CASSVLDSISYEQYF	TGCGCCAGCAGCGTTTTGGACAGTATTTCCTACGAGCAGTACTTC
-	-	TRBV4-1	TRBJ1-6	CASSQELVRPLHF	TGCGCCAGCAGCCAAGAATTAGTTCGTCCCCTCCACTTT
-	TRBD1	TRBV10-1	TRBJ2-7	CASRGDRRARVGLGAYEQYF	TGCGCCAGCAGGGGGGACAGGCGGGCACGGGTCGGCCTGGGGGCCTACGAGCAGTACTTC
-	TRBD2	TRBV27	TRBJ2-5	CASRLTSGGAETQYF	TGTGCCAGCAGACTAACTAGCGGGGGGGCGGAGACCCAGTACTTC
-	-	TRBV5-5	TRBJ2-2	CASSSGLDGELFF	TGTGCCAGCAGTTCAGGGTTGGACGGGGAGCTGTTTTTT
-	-	TRBV7-2	TRBJ1-3	CASSLAGTHSSGNTIYF	TGTGCCAGCAGCTTAGCGGGGACACATAGCTCTGGAAACACCATATATTTT
-	-	TRBV9	TRBJ1-4	CASSVVAGNGVEKLFF	TGTGCCAGCAGCGTAGTAGCAGGGAACGGCGTCGAAAAACTGTTTTTT
-	-	TRBV27	TRBJ2-2	CASSLLQGSGELFF	TGTGCCAGCAGTTTACTACAGGGTAGTGGGGAGCTGTTTTTT
-	-	TRBV5-6	TRBJ2-3	CASSLRGEATDTQYF	TGTGCCAGCAGCTTGCGAGGGGAGGCTACAGATACGCAGTATTTT
-	TRBD1	TRBV29-1	TRBJ2-7	CSVSPPGQGTEQYF	TGCAGCGTTTCACCCCCGGGACAGGGAACCGAGCAGTACTTC
-	TRBD2	TRBV2	TRBJ2-7	CASRLTSGAYEQYF	TGTGCCAGCAGGCTGACTAGCGGGGCCTACGAGCAGTACTTC
-	TRBD1	TRBV30	TRBJ2-5	CAWSVGTVQETQYF	TGTGCCTGGAGTGTCGGGACAGTTCAAGAGACCCAGTACTTC
-	-	TRBV4-1	TRBJ2-1	CASSQGEARRNEQFF	TGCGCCAGCAGCCAAGGGGAGGCACGCCGCAATGAGCAGTTCTTC
-	-	TRBV6-5	TRBJ2-7	CASSPWGGGSYEQYF	TGTGCCAGCAGTCCCTGGGGAGGGGGCTCCTACGAGCAGTACTTC
once	-	TRBV2	TRBJ2-7	CASRPDSYEQYF	TGTGCCAGCAGGCCAGACAGCTACGAGCAGTACTTC
few	-	TRBV19	TRBJ1-5	CASSMWGGSRTSGNQPQHF	TGTGCCAGTAGTATGTGGGGGGGCAGTCGCACCTCTGGCAATCAGCCCCAGCATTTT
-	-	TRBV18	TRBJ2-3	CASSSLPGGRTDTQYF	TGTGCCAGCTCATCTTTGCCTGGGGGGAGGACAGATACGCAGTATTTT